The next 22 T cell receptor beta chains were all read from a single sample in a study of T-cell reconstitution after alpha-beta-depleted transplantation in children. A TCRbeta library incorporating unique molecular identifiers was prepared. MiXCR was run by TCRdb on the PCR reads, yielding one entry per CDR3 protein. The sample yields hundreds of thousands of distinct CDR3 sequences, around 23% seen once. The material was PBMCs, mostly from graft donor cells, obtained 360 days after TCRalphabeta/CD19-depleted stem cell transplant. The receptor set was obtained from a boy younger than two who had a stem cell transplant for acute myeloid leukemia, so the T cells may come from the graft donor.

At least ten counts were recorded for this clonotype. This chain links TRBV29-1 with TRBJ2-7; 7 positions match TRBD2. The germline CDR1 and CDR2 sequences are SQVTM and ANQGSEA. The CDR3 has 12 residues. Germline trimming cut 7 bases from V and 2 bases from J; bases unmatched to any gene: 5. The CDR3 bases are TGCAGCGCTACGGGACTACCCTACGAGCAGTACTTC. Translated, it gives CSATGLPYEQYF.

In its sample, this clonotype was seen many times. The DNA of the CDR3 is TGTGCCAGCAGTTTATGGGAGGGGAGAGGAACTGAAGCTTTCTTT. Translating gives CASSLWEGRGTEAFF. J is TRBJ1-1 and V is TRBV28, with a possible D match to TRBD1 (5 bases). CDR3 size: 15 residues. CDR1 and CDR2 (germline): MDHEN, SYDVKM. V was cut by 0 bases and J by 5 bases, with 13 bases left in between.

This clonotype has just a few counts. The chain is built from TRBV6-5 and TRBJ2-7; 12 bases are a match to TRBD2. Per the germline V gene, CDR1 is MNHEY and CDR2 is SVGAGI. The CDR3 contains 16 residues. With V trimmed by 2 bases and J by 4 bases, 6 bases remained unmatched. This CDR3 reads CASSYPLAGGRYEQYV. The CDR3 coding sequence is TGTGCCAGCAGTTACCCTCTAGCGGGGGGGCGTTACGAGCAGTACGTC.

This clonotype has a handful of counts. This sequence joins TRBV7-3 and TRBJ2-3; D tentatively fits TRBD1 or TRBD2 (6 bases each). Trimming stripped 5 bases from V and 4 bases from J, with 16 bases between. This CDR3 has 15 residues. Germline lookup yields CDR1 SGHTA and CDR2 FQGTGA. CDR3 region: CASSLRLGGSDTQYF. CDR3 DNA sequence: TGTGCCAGCAGCCTCCGACTAGGGGGATCAGATACGCAGTATTTT.

This clonotype was seen ten or more times. The CDR3 protein is CASSSGPYEQYF. CDR3 coding DNA: TGTGCCAGCAGTTCGGGTCCGTACGAGCAGTACTTC. V gene TRBV12-3 or TRBV12-4 combines with J gene TRBJ2-7; the D is unclear. Deletions cut 4 bases from V and 4 bases from J, with 8 bases between. The CDR3 has 12 amino acids.

The V call is TRBV7-9, the J call TRBJ1-1; weak D call: TRBD1 (6 bases). The CDR3 contains 14 residues. V was clipped by 6 bases and J by 5 bases, with 16 bases between them. Germline V gives CDR1 SEHNR, CDR2 FQNEAQ (reference sequence). The CDR3 sequence: CASSPGGRGTEAFF. The CDR3 DNA sequence: TGTGCCAGCAGTCCGGGGGGCCGGGGGACTGAAGCTTTCTTT.

This clonotype came up a few times. V and J are TRBV6-2 or TRBV6-3 and TRBJ2-1, with 7 bases that match TRBD1. CDR1 and CDR2 from the germline V gene are MNHEY and SVGEGT. Trimming cost V 7 bases and J 4 bases; bases outside gene matches: 10. The CDR3 runs to 15 residues. The CDR3 DNA reads as TGTGCCAGCAACCAACAGGGGATGGGTTACAATGAGCAGTTCTTC. This sequence encodes CASNQQGMGYNEQFF.

This chain uses TRBV10-3 with TRBJ1-5; perhaps TRBD1 as D (5 bases). CDR3 size: 17 residues. Germline values: CDR1 ENHRY, CDR2 SYGVKD. V lost 3 bases, J lost 1 base, and 16 bases lay in between. CDR3 amino acids: CAISDQVPGLSNQPQHF. The CDR3 DNA reads TGTGCCATCAGTGACCAGGTCCCAGGGCTAAGCAATCAGCCCCAGCATTTT.

This clonotype has only a few counts. This chain connects TRBV12-3 or TRBV12-4 to TRBJ1-1, with TRBD1 matching 8 bases. CDR3 size: 14 residues. V was pared by 0 bases and J by 3 bases, with 0 bases of the junction left unmatched. In DNA form, the CDR3 reads TGTGCCAGCAGTTTAGCGGACAGGGACACTGAAGCTTTCTTT. Protein sequence: CASSLADRDTEAFF.

The genes are TRBV5-6 and TRBJ2-7, with 11 positions matching TRBD2. The CDR3 totals 16 residues. Germline V gene data show CDR1 as SGHDT and CDR2 as YYEEEE. V lost 4 bases, J lost 4 bases, and 10 bases stayed unmatched. The CDR3 loop is CASSLTEGLAGYEQYV. CDR3 bases: TGTGCCAGCAGCCTAACCGAAGGACTAGCGGGTTACGAGCAGTACGTC.

At least ten counts were recorded for this clonotype. This chain uses TRBV12-3 or TRBV12-4 with TRBJ2-2, with a tentative D call TRBD2 (6 bases). V was pared by 6 bases and J by 1 base, with 18 bases between. This CDR3 region has 17 residues. CDR3 sequence: CASSRDSHRGNTGELFF. The CDR3 bases are TGTGCCAGCAGCCGGGACTCCCACCGGGGGAACACCGGGGAGCTGTTTTTT.

This clonotype was counted ten times or more. The genes are TRBV20-1 and TRBJ2-3; 9 bases align to TRBD2. The CDR3 covers 15 residues. CDR1 DFQATT and CDR2 SNEGSKA come from the germline V gene (reference sequence). V gave up 6 bases and J gave up 0 bases; unmatched junction bases: 7. The CDR3 loop is CSAGLAASSTDTQYF. For the CDR3, the DNA is TGCAGTGCGGGACTAGCAGCTTCTAGCACAGATACGCAGTATTTT.

The gene calls are TRBV7-2 and TRBJ2-4; TRBD2 matches 7 bases. V was pared by 2 bases and J by 5 bases, with 9 bases of the junction left unmatched. Germline CDR1 is SGHTA and CDR2 is FQGNSA. This CDR3 is 16 amino acids long. The CDR3 region has the DNA TGTGCCAGCAGCTTAACGGGGCGGGGGAGGGAAAACATTCAGTACTTC. Amino acid sequence: CASSLTGRGRENIQYF.

This clonotype was recorded many times. V usage is TRBV29-1 and J usage is TRBJ2-5; 10 bases align to TRBD2. Per germline, CDR1 SQVTM and CDR2 ANQGSEA. This CDR3 is built from 16 residues. After removal of 3 bases from V and 5 bases from J, the junction contained 12 bases not matched to a gene. CDR3 in amino acids: CSVEGTSVRPGETQYF. The CDR3 bases are TGCAGCGTTGAGGGGACTAGCGTTAGACCGGGGGAGACCCAGTACTTC.

In its sample, this clonotype was seen many times. In DNA, the CDR3 is TGTGCCAGCAGTTTGAGGGGGCGCGGGTATGGCTACACCTTC. It encodes CASSLRGRGYGYTF. The chain is built from TRBV28 and TRBJ1-2; TRBD1 matches 7 bases. The CDR3 consists of 14 residues. The germline CDR1 and CDR2 sequences are MDHEN and SYDVKM. Germline trimming cut 3 bases from V and 5 bases from J; bases unmatched to any gene: 6.

This clonotype was seen many times. V and J are TRBV29-1 and TRBJ2-2; 7 bases match TRBD2. Losses at the gene ends were 7 bases for V and 5 bases for J; bases not matched to a gene: 10. Germline V CDR1 and CDR2: SQVTM, ANQGSEA. This CDR3 is built from 14 residues. The chain's CDR3 is CSAYISSGTGELFF. CDR3 in DNA: TGCAGCGCTTACATCTCTAGCGGTACCGGGGAGCTGTTTTTT.

The chain uses TRBV7-9 and TRBJ1-4; possible D gene TRBD1, 5 bases. The CDR3 length is 15 residues. V lost 0 bases to trimming and J lost 8 bases, with 13 bases between them. Germline V lookup: CDR1 SEHNR, CDR2 FQNEAQ (reference sequence). CDR3 in amino acids: CASSLAPGIEEKLFF. DNA of the CDR3: TGTGCCAGCAGCTTAGCTCCAGGGATAGAAGAAAAACTGTTTTTT.

V and J are TRBV6-2 or TRBV6-3 and TRBJ2-7; D unresolved. The V gene's germline CDR1 is MNHEY and CDR2 SVGEGT. V lost 4 bases to trimming and J lost 2 bases, with 9 bases between them. CDR3 length equals 13 residues. CDR3 DNA sequence: TGTGCCAGCAGTTTGCACTGGCCCTACGAGCAGTACGTC. The encoded protein is CASSLHWPYEQYV.

This clonotype occurred a few times. This chain links TRBV6-5 with TRBJ2-3, with a possible D match to TRBD1 (5 bases). The V gene lost 2 bases and the J gene lost 0 bases, with 9 bases spanning the gap. The germline V gene encodes CDR1 MNHEY and CDR2 SVGAGI. The CDR3 is 15 residues long. The CDR3 DNA is TGTGCCAGCAGTTACACAGACAGCAGCACAGATACGCAGTATTTT. It is translated as CASSYTDSSTDTQYF.

This clonotype was seen just once. The V call is TRBV29-1, the J call TRBJ1-1; TRBD1 matches 10 bases. V lost 7 bases to trimming and J lost 6 bases; unmatched junction nucleotides: 8. CDR3 length equals 13 residues. CDR1 and CDR2 (germline): SQVTM, ANQGSEA. The CDR3 DNA follows: TGCAGCGCTGTCCGGGACAGGGGTTCTGAAGCTTTCTTT. Protein sequence: CSAVRDRGSEAFF.

On this clonotype itself: This likely comes from a read error, as the CDR3 has no conserved phenylalanine or tryptophan at its end. V gene TRBV4-2 combines with J gene TRBJ2-1; 11 positions match TRBD2. V trimming: 6 bases; J trimming: 1 base; junction bases outside the gene matches: 14. The germline gives CDR1 LGHNA, CDR2 YNFKEQ. This CDR3 contains 19 residues. The CDR3 loop reads CASRHSGLAVETSYNEQFV. For the CDR3, the DNA is TGTGCCAGCAGGCACTCGGGACTAGCGGTGGAAACGTCCTACAATGAGCAGTTCGTC.

This clonotype was seen ten or more times. The gene calls are TRBV15 and TRBJ1-1; 8 positions agree with TRBD1. The germline CDR1 and CDR2 sequences are LNHNV and YYDKDF (reference sequence). V lost 9 bases to trimming and J lost 3 bases; unmatched junction nucleotides: 6. The CDR3 contains 13 residues. The DNA of the CDR3 is TGTGCCACGGCGGACAGGGCGGACACTGAAGCTTTCTTT. Amino acids: CATADRADTEAFF. The full variable domain, its missing parts supplied by reference TRBV15 and TRBJ1-1, is DAMVIQNPRYQVTQFGKPVTLSCSQTLNHNVMYWYQQKSSQAPKLLFHYYDKDFNNEADTPDNFQSRRPNTSFCFLDIRSPGLGDTAMYLCATADRADTEAFFGQGTRLTVV.